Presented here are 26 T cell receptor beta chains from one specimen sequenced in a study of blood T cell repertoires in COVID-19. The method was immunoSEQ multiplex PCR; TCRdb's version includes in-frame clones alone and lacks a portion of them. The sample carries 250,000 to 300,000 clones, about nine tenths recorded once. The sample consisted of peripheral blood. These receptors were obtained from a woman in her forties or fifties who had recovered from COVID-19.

This CDR3 reads CASSRQGLYGTGELFF. Written as DNA, the CDR3 is TGTGCCAGCAGCAGACAGGGGTTGTATGGCACCGGGGAGCTGTTTTTT. This chain connects TRBV7-9 to TRBJ2-2; 8 bases align to TRBD1. This CDR3 is 16 amino acids long. Germline CDR1 reads SEHNR; CDR2 reads FQNEAQ (reference sequence). J gave up 4 bases and V 5 bases, and 9 bases lay outside the gene matches.

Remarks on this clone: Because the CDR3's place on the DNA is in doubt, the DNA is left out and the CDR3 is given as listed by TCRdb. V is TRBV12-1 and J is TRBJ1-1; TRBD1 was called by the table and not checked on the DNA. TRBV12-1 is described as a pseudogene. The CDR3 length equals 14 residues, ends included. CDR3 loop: CASSFGQGNTEAFF.

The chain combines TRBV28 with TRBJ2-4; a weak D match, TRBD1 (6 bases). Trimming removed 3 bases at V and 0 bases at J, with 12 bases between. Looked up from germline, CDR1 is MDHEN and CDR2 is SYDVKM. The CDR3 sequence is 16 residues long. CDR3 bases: TGTGCCAGCAGTTTGGGGGCGTCTCTAGCCAAAAACATTCAGTACTTC. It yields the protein CASSLGASLAKNIQYF.

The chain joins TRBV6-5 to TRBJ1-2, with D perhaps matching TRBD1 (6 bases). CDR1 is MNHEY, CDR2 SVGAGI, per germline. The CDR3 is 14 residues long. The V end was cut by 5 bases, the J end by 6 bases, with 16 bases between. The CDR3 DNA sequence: TGTGCCAGCAGTCCCGGTGAAGGGGGTGATGGCTACACCTTC. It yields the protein CASSPGEGGDGYTF.

CDR3 region: CASRRQDGDGYTF. DNA for the CDR3: TGCGCCAGCAGGCGACAGGACGGGGATGGCTACACCTTC. The rearrangement links TRBV5-1 to TRBJ1-2; D is perhaps TRBD1 (6 bases). The length of the CDR3 is 13 residues. The V and J ends lost 5 bases and 6 bases respectively, with 14 bases between them. The V gene's germline CDR1 is SGHRS and CDR2 YFSETQ.

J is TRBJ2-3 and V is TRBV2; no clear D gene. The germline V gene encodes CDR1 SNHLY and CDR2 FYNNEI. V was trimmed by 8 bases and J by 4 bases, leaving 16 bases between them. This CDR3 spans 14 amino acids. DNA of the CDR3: TGTGCCAGCCAATCCATAGTCCGTTCAGATACGCAGTATTTT. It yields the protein CASQSIVRSDTQYF.

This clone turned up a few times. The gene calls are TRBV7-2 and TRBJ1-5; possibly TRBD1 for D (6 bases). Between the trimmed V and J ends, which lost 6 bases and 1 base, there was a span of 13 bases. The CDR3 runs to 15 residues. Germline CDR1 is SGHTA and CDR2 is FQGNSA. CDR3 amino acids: CASSTRGGSNQPQHF. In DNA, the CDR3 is TGTGCCAGCAGTACCCGGGGGGGCAGCAATCAGCCCCAGCATTTT.

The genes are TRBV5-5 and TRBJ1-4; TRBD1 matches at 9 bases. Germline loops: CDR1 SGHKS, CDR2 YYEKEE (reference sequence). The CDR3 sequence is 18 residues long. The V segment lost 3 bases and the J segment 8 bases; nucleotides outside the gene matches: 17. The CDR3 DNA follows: TGTGCCAGCAGCTACACGCATCGGGACAGGGTAGTTCAAGAAAAACTGTTTTTT. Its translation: CASSYTHRDRVVQEKLFF.

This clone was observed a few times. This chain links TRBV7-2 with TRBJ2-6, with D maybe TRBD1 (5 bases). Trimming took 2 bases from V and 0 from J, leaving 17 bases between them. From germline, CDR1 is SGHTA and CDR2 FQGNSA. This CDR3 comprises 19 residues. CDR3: CASSLTGRVSLSGANVLTF. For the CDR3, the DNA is TGTGCCAGCAGCTTAACGGGCAGGGTATCACTCTCTGGGGCCAACGTCCTGACTTTC.

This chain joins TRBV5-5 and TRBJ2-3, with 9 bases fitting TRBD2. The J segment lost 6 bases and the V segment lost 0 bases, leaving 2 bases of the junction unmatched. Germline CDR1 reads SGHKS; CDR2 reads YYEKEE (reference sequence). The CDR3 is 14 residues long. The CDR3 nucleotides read TGTGCCAGCAGCTTGGGCGGGGGGGCGGATACGCAGTATTTT. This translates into CASSLGGGADTQYF.

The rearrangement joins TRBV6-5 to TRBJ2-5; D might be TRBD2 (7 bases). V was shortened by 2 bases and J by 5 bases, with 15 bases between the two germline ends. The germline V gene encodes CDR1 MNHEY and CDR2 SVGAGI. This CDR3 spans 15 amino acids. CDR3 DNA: TGTGCCAGCAGTTACACGGGGGGCGTTTGGGAGACCCAGTACTTC. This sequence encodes CASSYTGGVWETQYF.

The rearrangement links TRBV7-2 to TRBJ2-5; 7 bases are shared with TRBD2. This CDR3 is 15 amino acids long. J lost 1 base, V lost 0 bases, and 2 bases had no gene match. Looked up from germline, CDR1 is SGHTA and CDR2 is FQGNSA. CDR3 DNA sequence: TGTGCCAGCAGCTTAGCTGGGGGGGGCCAAGAGACCCAGTACTTC. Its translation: CASSLAGGGQETQYF.

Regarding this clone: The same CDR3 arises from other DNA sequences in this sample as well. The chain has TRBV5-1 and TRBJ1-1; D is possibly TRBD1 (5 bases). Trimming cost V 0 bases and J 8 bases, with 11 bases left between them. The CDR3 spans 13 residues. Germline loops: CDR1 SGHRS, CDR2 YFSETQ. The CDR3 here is CASSLVGATEAFF. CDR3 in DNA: TGCGCCAGCAGCTTGGTAGGGGCCACCGAAGCTTTCTTT.

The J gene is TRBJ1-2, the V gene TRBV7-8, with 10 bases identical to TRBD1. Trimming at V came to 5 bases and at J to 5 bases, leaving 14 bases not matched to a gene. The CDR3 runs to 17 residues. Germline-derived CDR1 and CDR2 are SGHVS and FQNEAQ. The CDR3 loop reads CASSRDWTGGNVYGYTF. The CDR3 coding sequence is TGTGCCAGCAGCCGAGACTGGACAGGGGGGAATGTGTATGGCTACACCTTC. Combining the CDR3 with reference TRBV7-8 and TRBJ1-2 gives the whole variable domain GAGVSQSPRYKVAKRGQDVALRCDPISGHVSLFWYQQALGQGPEFLTYFQNEAQLDKSGLPSDRFFAERPEGSVSTLKIQRTQQEDSAVYLCASSRDWTGGNVYGYTFGSGTRLTVV.

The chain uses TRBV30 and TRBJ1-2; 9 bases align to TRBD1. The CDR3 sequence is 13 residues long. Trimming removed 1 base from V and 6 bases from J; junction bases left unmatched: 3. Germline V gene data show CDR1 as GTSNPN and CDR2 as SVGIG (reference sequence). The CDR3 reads CAWSEGQGHGYTF. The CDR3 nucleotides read TGTGCCTGGAGTGAGGGACAGGGTCATGGCTACACCTTC.

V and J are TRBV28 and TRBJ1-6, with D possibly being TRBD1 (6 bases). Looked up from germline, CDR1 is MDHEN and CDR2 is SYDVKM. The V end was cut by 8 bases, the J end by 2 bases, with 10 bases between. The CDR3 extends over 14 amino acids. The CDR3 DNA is TGTGCCAGCTTCCCAGGGGCCTATAATTCACCCCTCCACTTT. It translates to CASFPGAYNSPLHF.

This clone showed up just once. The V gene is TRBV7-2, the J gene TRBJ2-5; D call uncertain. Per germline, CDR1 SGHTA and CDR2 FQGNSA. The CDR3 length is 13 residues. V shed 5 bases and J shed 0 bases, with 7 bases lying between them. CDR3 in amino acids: CASSVSYQETQYF. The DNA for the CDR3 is TGTGCCAGCAGCGTCTCCTACCAAGAGACCCAGTACTTC.

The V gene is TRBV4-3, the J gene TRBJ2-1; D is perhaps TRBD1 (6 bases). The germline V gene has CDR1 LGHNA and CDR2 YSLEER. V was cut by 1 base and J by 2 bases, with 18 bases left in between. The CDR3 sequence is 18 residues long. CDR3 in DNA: TGCGCCAGCAGCCAAGTCGGGCTGTCGGGACACACCTACAATGAGCAGTTCTTC. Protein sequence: CASSQVGLSGHTYNEQFF.

The CDR3 DNA is TGTGCCAGCAGTGGGACTAGCGGGGGGACAAATGAGCAGTTCTTC. It codes for CASSGTSGGTNEQFF. The J gene is TRBJ2-1, the V gene TRBV2, with TRBD2 identical over 14 bases. The CDR3 is 15 amino acids. V gave up 4 bases and J gave up 7 bases; unmatched junction bases: 3. Germline values: CDR1 SNHLY, CDR2 FYNNEI.

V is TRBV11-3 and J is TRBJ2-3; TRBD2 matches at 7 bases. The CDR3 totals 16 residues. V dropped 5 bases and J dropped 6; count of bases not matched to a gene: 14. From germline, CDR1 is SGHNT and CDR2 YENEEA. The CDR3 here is CASSSRTRRGLDTQYF. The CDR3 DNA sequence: TGTGCCAGCAGCAGCCGGACTAGACGGGGTTTGGATACGCAGTATTTT. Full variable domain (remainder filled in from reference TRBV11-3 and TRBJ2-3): EAGVVQSPRYKIIEKKQPVAFWCNPISGHNTLYWYLQNLGQGPELLIRYENEEAVDDSQLPKDRFSAERLKGVDSTLKIQPAELGDSAVYLCASSSRTRRGLDTQYFGPGTRLTVL.

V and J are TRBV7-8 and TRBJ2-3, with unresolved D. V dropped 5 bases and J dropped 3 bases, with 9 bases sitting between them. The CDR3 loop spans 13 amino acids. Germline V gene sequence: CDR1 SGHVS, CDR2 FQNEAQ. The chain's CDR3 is CASSRSGTDTQYF. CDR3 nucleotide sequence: TGTGCCAGCAGCCGGTCCGGGACAGATACGCAGTATTTT.

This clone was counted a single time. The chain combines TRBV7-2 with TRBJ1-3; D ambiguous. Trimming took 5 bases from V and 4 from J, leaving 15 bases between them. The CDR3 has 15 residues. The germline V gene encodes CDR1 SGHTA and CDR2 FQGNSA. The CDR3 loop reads CASSLRGTVGNTIYF. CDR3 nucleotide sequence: TGTGCCAGCAGCCTCCGAGGTACTGTCGGAAACACCATATATTTT.

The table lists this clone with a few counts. As DNA, the CDR3 is TGTGCCAGCAGTCCAGGGACAGGGGGAGTAGAGACCCAGTACTTC. Translated: CASSPGTGGVETQYF. The genes are TRBV28 and TRBJ2-5; TRBD1 matches at 11 bases. The CDR3 contains 15 residues. Germline V gene sequence: CDR1 MDHEN, CDR2 SYDVKM. Unmatched junction bases numbered 6, after V lost 5 bases and J lost 4 bases.

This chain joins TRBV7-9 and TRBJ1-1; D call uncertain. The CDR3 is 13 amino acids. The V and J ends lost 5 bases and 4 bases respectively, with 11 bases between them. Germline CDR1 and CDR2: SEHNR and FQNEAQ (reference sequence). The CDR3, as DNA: TGTGCCAGCAGCCCTGGAGGGCGCACTGAAGCTTTCTTT. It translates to CASSPGGRTEAFF.

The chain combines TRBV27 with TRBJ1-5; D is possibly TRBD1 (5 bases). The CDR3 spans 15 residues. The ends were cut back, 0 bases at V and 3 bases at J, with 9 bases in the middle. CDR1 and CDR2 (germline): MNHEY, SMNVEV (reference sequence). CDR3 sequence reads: CASSLSGGTNQPQHF. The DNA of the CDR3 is TGTGCCAGCAGTTTATCGGGGGGGACCAATCAGCCCCAGCATTTT.

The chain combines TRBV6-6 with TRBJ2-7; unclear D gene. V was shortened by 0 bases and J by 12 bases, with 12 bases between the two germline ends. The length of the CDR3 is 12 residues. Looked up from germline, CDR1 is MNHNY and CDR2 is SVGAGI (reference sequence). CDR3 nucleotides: TGTGCCAGCAGTTACTCCGACACCGGAACGTACTTC. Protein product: CASSYSDTGTYF.